This T cell receptor (beta chain) stems from a study of cytomegalovirus exposure and HLA in healthy donors. The study, taken as a whole, reports: In a later analysis, a genetic analysis reported fewer productive-TCR N-insertions in an Asian-associated ancestry cluster than the cohort average. Altogether, 150 or so TCR beta chains were recorded as cytomegalovirus-associated. Later work showed greater clonal expansion in HLA-associated TCR beta chains than in equally common others.

Comment on this clone: Its target is unknown. The junction does not match germline at one end; this may be a read error.

The primer mix had 60 Vbeta and 13 Jbeta primers. In the authors' methods: Per a later analysis, the number of unique TCR beta chains was approximately 80 million, of which roughly 11 million were shared. The repertoire was sequenced with immunoSEQ multiplex PCR; TCRdb's copy has only in-frame clones and lacks some. For V, J and clone size, that table is used; D and trimming come from the DNA. This table holds 200,000 to 250,000 clones, roughly 70% found once. This CDR3 is 15 amino acids long. Germline V gives CDR1 SGHRS, CDR2 YFSETQ. The V gene is TRBV5-1, the J gene TRBJ1-4; weak D call: TRBD1 (5 bases). The sequence was collected from a man aged 35 to 55 in good health and CMV-seropositive. Sequencing input: PBMCs. The CDR3 DNA reads TGCGCCAGCAGGTTGGGGAGGGGAGCCAATGAAAAACTGTTTTTT. Protein sequence: CASRLGRGANEKLFF.